This T cell receptor beta chain was captured in a study of CD8 T cells in ankylosing spondylitis. This CDR3 is built from 13 residues. In germline, CDR1 is DFQATT, CDR2 SNEGSKA (reference sequence). MiXCR was run by TCRdb on the 5' RACE reads, yielding one entry per CDR3 protein. The table records 25,000 to 35,000 distinct CDR3 sequences, more than 13% of them present only once. This clonotype was counted between two and nine times. The rearrangement uses TRBV20-1 and TRBJ2-2, with TRBD1 matching over 9 bases. The receptor comes from a male donor with ankylosing spondylitis or in good health (not recorded which). Sequencing was performed on blood. The CDR3 reads CGWDRENTGELFF. The CDR3 DNA reads TGCGGATGGGACAGGGAGAACACCGGGGAGCTGTTTTTT.